The rows below give T cell receptor beta chains drawn from one sample of a study of blood T cells in healthy people across ages. Via MiXCR, TCRdb re-called the 5' RACE reads, giving one row per CDR3 protein. Found here are about 640,000 distinct CDR3 sequences, 25% to 30% of them singletons; the top ten hold 15% to 18%. What was sequenced was blood. The receptors come from a woman of 80 years or more in good health. The CDR3 runs from the conserved cysteine through the conserved F or W. A D gene is named only where the DNA matches it firmly. Size values are once, few and many counts, or a class for expanded clones, and some rows have none.

clone size	D gene	V gene	J gene	CDR3 DNA	CDR3 protein
.	TRBD1	TRBV5-1	TRBJ1-3	TGCGCCAGCAGCCTCGGACAGGGGCATGGAAACACCATATATTTT	CASSLGQGHGNTIYF
.	.	TRBV20-1	TRBJ1-2	TGCAGTGCCTCGAAAATTGGGAAAGGCTACACCTTC	CSASKIGKGYTF
few	.	TRBV4-1	TRBJ1-1	TGCGCCAGCAGCCAAACCGGGACACTGAACACTGAAGCTTTCTTT	CASSQTGTLNTEAFF
.	.	TRBV20-1	TRBJ1-3	TGCAGTGCTAGTAAGGATAGCTCTGGAAACACCATATATTTT	CSASKDSSGNTIYF
many	TRBD2	TRBV6-2/TRBV6-3	TRBJ2-1	TGTGCCAGCAGTTACCCCACTAGCGGGGGGCCTAATAGCTCCTACAATGAGCAGTTCTTC	CASSYPTSGGPNSSYNEQFF
many	.	TRBV29-1	TRBJ1-2	TGCAGCGTTGTTGTGTCAGGCCAGCTTAACTATGGCTACACCTTC	CSVVVSGQLNYGYTF
.	TRBD2	TRBV7-9	TRBJ2-1	TGTGCCAGCAGCGGGGGGAGGGCCAATGAGCAGTTCTTC	CASSGGRANEQFF
many	TRBD2	TRBV20-1	TRBJ2-3	TGCAGTGCTAGAGGCGGGGGGCTAGCGCGCGCAGATACGCAGTATTTT	CSARGGGLARADTQYF
few	.	TRBV20-1	TRBJ1-1	TGCAGTGCTAGATGCGACAGGAACCCCGGCCATGCTTTCTTT	CSARCDRNPGHAFF
few	TRBD1	TRBV20-1	TRBJ1-1	TGCAGTGCCCCCGGGACAGGGCAAAACACTGAAGTTTTCTTT	CSAPGTGQNTEVFF
many	.	TRBV23-1	TRBJ2-7	TGCGCCAGCAGTCGCGGGGGCCCCTCCTACGAGCAGTACTTC	CASSRGGPSYEQYF
.	.	TRBV19	TRBJ2-7	TGTGCCAGTAGTATCCAAACAGGGAACTACGAGCAGTACTTC	CASSIQTGNYEQYF
many	.	TRBV6-5	TRBJ2-1	TGTGCCAGCAGCCCCAGGGCGGGGAATGAGCAGTTCTTC	CASSPRAGNEQFF
many	.	TRBV12-3/TRBV12-4	TRBJ2-4	TGTGCCAGCAGCCGACAGTATCTAGCCAAAAACATTCAGTACTTC	CASSRQYLAKNIQYF
.	TRBD2	TRBV9	TRBJ2-5	TGTGCCAGCAGCGTAGTGATGCGGGGGGGCCAGTACTTC	CASSVVMRGGQYF
many	.	TRBV7-3	TRBJ2-1	TGTGCCAGCAGCTTATCAGGGGTATACAATGAGCAGTTCTTC	CASSLSGVYNEQFF
many	.	TRBV4-1	TRBJ2-1	TGCGCCAGCAGCCAAGATGGAGCGACCTACAATGAGCAGTTCTTC	CASSQDGATYNEQFF
many	.	TRBV6-2/TRBV6-3	TRBJ1-2	TGTGCCAGCAGATTCCCGGTGGGGGCCTCTGTGAGCGGCTACACCTTC	CASRFPVGASVSGYTF